This T cell receptor beta chain was recovered during a study of breast tumors, draining lymph nodes, adjacent tissues. MiXCR, run by TCRdb on the multiplex PCR reads, gives a single entry per CDR3 protein. The data contain about 21,000 distinct CDR3 sequences, 45% to 75% of them singletons. V lost 6 bases and J 7 bases, leaving 16 bases between the germline ends. This CDR3 has 12 residues. Germline V gives CDR1 DFQATT, CDR2 SNEGSKA (reference sequence). Sample: breast tumor tissue. The clonotype originates from a female donor with breast cancer. Some clones in this sample may be carry-over from other donors' samples. This sequence joins TRBV20-1 and TRBJ2-7, with D unresolved. The DNA for the CDR3 is TGCAGTGCCCCACTCGGCGGTGAGGAGCAGTACTTC. Its protein product is CSAPLGGEEQYF.